The 4 T cell receptor beta chains listed next were all sequenced from one sample in a study of identical twins (TCRdb year 2016). The library was produced with 5' RACE. Instrument used: Illumina HiSeq 2000. TCRdb's own reprocessing of the public reads used fastp at Q25 and MiXCR and kept productive beta chains. For every CDR3 protein sequence, its rows merge into one entry that carries the most common genes and DNA. The sample table shows about 700,000 distinct CDR3 sequences, and 8.6% are seen once. In total, the top ten clones hold more than 0.75% of the sample. The sample also formed part of further work on yellow fever vaccine responses in identical twins.

Sequenced: PBMCs. The receptors shown here come from a woman between 18 and 29 years old in good health.

At least ten counts were recorded for this clonotype. The V call is TRBV3-1, the J call TRBJ2-7; tentative D call: TRBD1 (6 bases). Trimming shortened V by 4 bases and J by 3 bases, and 16 bases separated the two germline ends. The CDR3 totals 15 residues. Germline V gene sequence: CDR1 LGHDT, CDR2 YNNKEL (reference sequence). CDR3 bases: TGTGCCAGCAGCCCTGACGACAGGATCTACTACGAGCAGTACTTC. Translated: CASSPDDRIYYEQYF.

The rearrangement uses TRBV2 and TRBJ2-1; D is ambiguous. CDR1 and CDR2 (germline): SNHLY, FYNNEI. Trimming removed 4 bases at V and 9 bases at J, with 10 bases between. The CDR3 length is 12 residues. CDR3 protein: CASSATASEQFF. The CDR3 bases are TGTGCCAGCAGTGCGACCGCCAGTGAGCAGTTCTTC.

There are a few counts of this clonotype. The V call is TRBV5-1, the J call TRBJ2-3; D is possibly TRBD2 (6 bases). CDR1 is SGHRS, CDR2 YFSETQ, per germline. The V end lost 1 base, the J end lost 1 base, and 10 bases lay between the germline ends. The CDR3 contains 15 residues. The CDR3 loop reads CASSLSQRGTDTQYF. The CDR3 region has the DNA TGCGCCAGCAGCTTGTCCCAGCGGGGCACAGATACGCAGTATTTT.

This clonotype was observed a handful of times. The chain recombines TRBV28 with TRBJ2-7; D tentatively reads TRBD1 or TRBD2 (5 bases each). The CDR3 consists of 14 residues. Germline-derived CDR1 and CDR2 are MDHEN and SYDVKM. V dropped 6 bases and J dropped 2 bases, with 14 bases sitting between them. Here the CDR3 reads CASRTGPKAYEQYF. DNA of the CDR3: TGTGCCAGCAGGACGGGACCGAAAGCCTACGAGCAGTACTTC.